The 32 T cell receptor beta chains below come from one sample, sequenced in a study of T cell responses to AZD1222 COVID-19 vaccine (dated by TCRdb to 2020 to 2022). The sample's time point label is to be understood as: baseline before first vaccination. The library was obtained by the immunoSEQ multiplex PCR assay. This is the immuneACCESS table as TCRdb keeps it, with only in-frame sequences that have V and J called. A part of the clones is gone; compared with another copy, unresolved V genes explain less than half, and the rest is unexplained. This sample comprises about 140,000 clones, approximately 85% of them detected only once. Over 7% of the sample belongs to the ten largest clones. Source: peripheral blood, taken on day 0 of AZD1222 vaccination. These TCRs come from an adult in good health.

The V call is TRBV19, the J call TRBJ1-5; 9 bases are shared with TRBD1. V was pared by 5 bases and J by 2 bases, with 19 bases of the junction left unmatched. This CDR3 is 20 amino acids long. Germline V gives CDR1 LNHDA, CDR2 SQIVND (reference sequence). For the CDR3, the DNA is TGTGCCAGTAGTGCCTTACCGGGACAGGGTATACTTCTCGGCAATCAGCCCCAGCATTTT. As protein: CASSALPGQGILLGNQPQHF.

The CDR3 is CASSFREAEQYF. The CDR3 DNA reads as TGTGCCAGCAGCTTTCGGGAGGCCGAGCAGTACTTC. The rearrangement joins TRBV5-4 to TRBJ2-7; 7 nucleotides line up with TRBD2. J gave up 6 bases and V 2 bases, and 2 bases lay outside the gene matches. This CDR3 comprises 12 residues. From germline, CDR1 is SGHNT and CDR2 YYREEE (reference sequence).

A single count supports this clone. The chain carries TRBV19 and TRBJ2-1; 7 bases map to TRBD2. The CDR3 contains 14 residues. Losses at the gene ends were 5 bases for V and 10 bases for J; bases not matched to a gene: 11. Germline assignment: CDR1 LNHDA and CDR2 SQIVND (reference sequence). CDR3: CASSLTSASGEQFF. In DNA, the CDR3 is TGTGCCAGTAGTTTAACTAGCGCCTCGGGGGAGCAGTTCTTC. Complete variable domain (other parts from reference TRBV19 and TRBJ2-1): DGGITQSPKYLFRKEGQNVTLSCEQNLNHDAMYWYRQDPGQGLRLIYYSQIVNDFQKGDIAEGYSVSREKKESFPLTVTSAQKNPTAFYLCASSLTSASGEQFFGPGTRLTVL.

The chain employs TRBV3-1 (or the pseudogene TRBV3-2) and TRBJ1-4; 10 positions match TRBD1. The V gene end was trimmed by 4 bases and the J gene end by 8 bases; junction bases not matched to a gene: 7. In germline, CDR1 is LGHDT, CDR2 YNNKEL (reference sequence). This CDR3 comprises 15 residues. The CDR3 here is CASSPWGTGEEKLFF. CDR3 coding DNA: TGTGCCAGCAGCCCCTGGGGGACAGGGGAAGAAAAACTGTTTTTT.

This clone showed up just once. The chain uses TRBV6-1 and TRBJ1-2, with TRBD1 matching over 7 bases. Germline CDR1 and CDR2: MNHNS and SASEGT. Trimming cost V 4 bases and J 8 bases; bases outside gene matches: 16. The CDR3 totals 16 residues. The CDR3 spells CASSASSGTAKGGYTF. CDR3 bases: TGTGCCAGCAGTGCGTCCTCCGGGACAGCTAAAGGGGGCTACACCTTC.

The CDR3 reads CASSGAVFYGYTF. DNA of the CDR3: TGTGCCAGCAGTGGGGCCGTATTCTATGGCTACACCTTC. V and J are TRBV6-4 and TRBJ1-2; D unclear. The CDR3 is 13 residues long. V dropped 4 bases and J dropped 4 bases, with 10 bases sitting between them. Germline CDR1 reads MRHNA; CDR2 reads SNTAGT.

CDR3 protein: CSAVRTPEAFF. In DNA form, the CDR3 reads TGCAGTGCGGTCCGTACCCCTGAAGCTTTCTTT. The V call is TRBV20-1, the J call TRBJ1-1; D is ambiguous. There are 11 residues in the CDR3. V dropped 6 bases and J dropped 6 bases, with 11 bases sitting between them. Germline V gene data show CDR1 as DFQATT and CDR2 as SNEGSKA (reference sequence).

The chain recombines TRBV9 with TRBJ2-1; the D gene is possibly TRBD2 (6 bases). Germline assignment: CDR1 SGDLS and CDR2 YYNGEE. The V gene lost 4 bases and the J gene lost 8 bases, with 19 bases spanning the gap. This CDR3 contains 15 residues. The DNA of the CDR3 is TGTGCCAGCAGCTTTGGGACTTCGGGGGAAGATGAGCAGTTCTTC. This translates into CASSFGTSGEDEQFF.

The chain carries TRBV5-1 and TRBJ1-1; D perhaps matches TRBD1 (5 bases). Trimming removed 3 bases at V and 3 bases at J, with 12 bases between. The CDR3 loop spans 14 amino acids. Germline V gene sequence: CDR1 SGHRS, CDR2 YFSETQ. CDR3 bases: TGCGCCAGCAGCTCCTCACCGGGGGACACTGAAGCTTTCTTT. Translating gives CASSSSPGDTEAFF.

The chain is built from TRBV7-6 and TRBJ2-3; D is unresolved. V was clipped by 2 bases and J by 1 base, with 7 bases between them. The germline CDR1 and CDR2 sequences are SGHVS and FNYEAQ. The CDR3 runs 14 residues. The CDR3 sequence is CASSLISGTDTQYF. As DNA, the CDR3 is TGTGCCAGCAGCTTAATCAGCGGCACAGATACGCAGTATTTT.

The V gene is TRBV12-5, the J gene TRBJ2-5; 7 nucleotides match TRBD2. Germline CDR1 is LGHNT and CDR2 is FRNRAP. With V trimmed by 0 bases and J by 4 bases, 8 bases remained unmatched. The CDR3 loop spans 16 amino acids. CDR3 coding DNA: TGTGCTAGTGGTTTGGTGGTCTGGGCGGGAGCAGAGACCCAGTACTTC. Protein sequence: CASGLVVWAGAETQYF.

The genes are TRBV3-1 (or the pseudogene TRBV3-2) and TRBJ2-7; a weak D match, TRBD2 (6 bases). The CDR3 runs 15 residues. Trimming removed 3 bases at V and 1 base at J, with 13 bases between. Germline loops: CDR1 LGHDT, CDR2 YNNKEL (reference sequence). CDR3: CASSHFPGDSYEQYF. As DNA, the CDR3 is TGTGCCAGCAGCCATTTTCCGGGAGATTCCTACGAGCAGTACTTC.

The chain uses TRBV27 and TRBJ2-7; tentative D call: TRBD2 (6 bases). In germline, CDR1 is MNHEY, CDR2 SMNVEV (reference sequence). CDR3 length: 15 amino acids. Trimming removed 2 bases from V and 3 bases from J, with 14 bases in between. This chain's CDR3 is CASSLTAGNYYEQYF. CDR3 nucleotides: TGTGCCAGCAGTTTAACGGCGGGGAACTACTACGAGCAGTACTTC.

This clone was recorded only once. The chain carries TRBV6-5 and TRBJ1-5, with D unresolved. The germline gives CDR1 MNHEY, CDR2 SVGAGI. The CDR3 covers 12 residues. V was cut by 4 bases and J by 6 bases, with 7 bases left in between. The DNA of the CDR3 is TGTGCCAGCAGTTCTATCGGTCAGCCCCAGCATTTT. Its protein is CASSSIGQPQHF.

The rearrangement links TRBV5-8 to TRBJ1-5, with D perhaps matching TRBD1 (6 bases). CDR1 and CDR2 from the germline V gene are SGHTS and YDEGEE. The CDR3 runs 14 residues. Trimming pared 5 bases from V and 3 bases from J, leaving 12 bases between. CDR3 nucleotides: TGTGCCAGCAGGCAAACAGGGATCAATCAGCCCCAGCATTTT. Translating it yields CASRQTGINQPQHF.

V gene TRBV28 combines with J gene TRBJ2-1, with D maybe TRBD1 (5 bases). Trimming cost V 3 bases and J 6 bases, with 15 bases left between them. CDR3 length: 15 residues. Germline values: CDR1 MDHEN, CDR2 SYDVKM. CDR3 sequence: CASSFLPGRGNEQFF. The CDR3 DNA sequence: TGTGCCAGCAGTTTCCTGCCAGGGCGAGGCAATGAGCAGTTCTTC.

The rearrangement links TRBV9 to TRBJ2-1; TRBD2 matches 9 bases. The CDR3 has 14 residues. Germline V lookup: CDR1 SGDLS, CDR2 YYNGEE. V was pared by 0 bases and J by 9 bases, with 4 bases of the junction left unmatched. CDR3 nucleotide sequence: TGTGCCAGCAGCGTAGGCCCAGCGGGGGGTGAGCAGTTCTTC. It encodes CASSVGPAGGEQFF.

The chain combines TRBV3-1 (or the pseudogene TRBV3-2) with TRBJ1-4; tentative D call: TRBD1 (5 bases). The CDR3 extends over 16 amino acids. From germline, CDR1 is LGHDT and CDR2 YNNKEL (reference sequence). V was pared by 2 bases and J by 7 bases, with 17 bases between. The CDR3 reads CASSQPPTRGSEKLFF. In DNA form, the CDR3 reads TGTGCCAGCAGCCAACCCCCAACGAGGGGCAGTGAAAAACTGTTTTTT.

The genes are TRBV19 and TRBJ1-1; TRBD1 aligns across 8 bases. The CDR3 totals 13 residues. Germline CDR1 reads LNHDA; CDR2 reads SQIVND (reference sequence). The junction had 6 bases not matched to a gene; V was cut back by 9 bases and J by 3 bases. The CDR3 DNA reads as TGTGCCAGCAAAGGACAGGGCGACACTGAAGCTTTCTTT. Protein product: CASKGQGDTEAFF.

This clone was counted between two and nine times. The chain uses TRBV19 and TRBJ1-1; D is unresolved. The V end lost 3 bases, the J end lost 6 bases, and 11 bases lay between the germline ends. The germline CDR1 and CDR2 sequences are LNHDA and SQIVND (reference sequence). The CDR3 runs 13 residues. CDR3 protein: CASSISPGSEAFF. The CDR3 coding sequence is TGTGCCAGTAGTATCAGCCCGGGCTCTGAAGCTTTCTTT.

V is TRBV11-3 and J is TRBJ2-1; no clear D. This CDR3 region has 11 residues. The V and J ends lost 1 base and 9 bases respectively, with 4 bases between them. Per germline, CDR1 SGHNT and CDR2 YENEEA. CDR3 bases: TGTGCCAGCAGCTTAGGGAGTGAGCAGTTCTTC. Its translation is CASSLGSEQFF.

The V and J genes are TRBV28 and TRBJ1-5; D is ambiguous. The CDR3 spans 12 residues. Trimming pared 3 bases from V and 4 bases from J, leaving 4 bases between. The germline V gene encodes CDR1 MDHEN and CDR2 SYDVKM. Here the CDR3 DNA reads TGTGCCAGCAGTTTGCCAAATCAGCCCCAGCATTTT. It codes for CASSLPNQPQHF.

The chain carries TRBV6-1 and TRBJ1-3, with D possibly TRBD1 on 5 matching bases. Germline V CDR1 and CDR2: MNHNS, SASEGT. The CDR3 is 16 amino acids. The V end was cut by 4 bases, the J end by 11 bases, with 24 bases between. CDR3 sequence: CASSGDTGTVKRSIYF. DNA for the CDR3: TGTGCCAGCAGTGGAGACACCGGGACGGTAAAGAGGTCCATATATTTT.

This sequence joins TRBV30 and TRBJ1-5; no definite D call. The germline V and J ends were trimmed by 0 bases and 11 bases, with 14 bases remaining between them. Germline CDR1 is GTSNPN and CDR2 is SVGIG (reference sequence). This CDR3 comprises 13 residues. The DNA for the CDR3 is TGTGCCTGGAGTGTAGCCGGTGGGGTGGCCCAGCATTTT. Amino acids: CAWSVAGGVAQHF.

V usage is TRBV10-1 and J usage is TRBJ2-1; D perhaps matches TRBD2 (5 bases). Germline V gives CDR1 WNHNN, CDR2 SYGVQD (reference sequence). With 0 bases removed from V and 4 bases from J, the gap between germline ends came to 16 bases. This CDR3 contains 17 residues. In DNA form, the CDR3 reads TGCGCCAGCAGTGAGTCTAGCTGGACTGATGAATACAATGAGCAGTTCTTC. It codes for CASSESSWTDEYNEQFF.

The rearrangement links TRBV28 to TRBJ2-1, with D maybe TRBD2 (6 bases). V was pared by 3 bases and J by 4 bases, with 10 bases between. This CDR3 contains 14 residues. Germline lookup yields CDR1 MDHEN and CDR2 SYDVKM. In nucleotides, the CDR3 is TGTGCCAGCAGTTTGGGGGGAAGTTACAATGAGCAGTTCTTC. This sequence encodes CASSLGGSYNEQFF.

The rearrangement links TRBV30 to TRBJ2-7; 8 bases match TRBD1. Germline CDR1 GTSNPN, CDR2 SVGIG (reference sequence). The J segment lost 3 bases and the V segment lost 3 bases, leaving 10 bases of the junction unmatched. The CDR3 loop spans 15 amino acids. CDR3 residues: CAWRRRGGQGYEQYF. The DNA for the CDR3 is TGTGCCTGGAGGAGGCGGGGAGGACAGGGCTACGAGCAGTACTTC.

The chain carries TRBV5-4 and TRBJ1-2, with 10 positions matching TRBD1. CDR1 and CDR2 (germline): SGHNT, YYREEE (reference sequence). The ends lost 0 bases at V and 0 bases at J; junction bases unmatched: 8. The CDR3 runs 18 residues. This CDR3 is CASSLALVGQGSNYGYTF. CDR3 nucleotide sequence: TGTGCCAGCAGCTTGGCTCTTGTGGGACAGGGGTCTAACTATGGCTACACCTTC.

The chain combines TRBV9 with TRBJ2-2; D is possibly TRBD1 (6 bases). Germline V gives CDR1 SGDLS, CDR2 YYNGEE. The V end was cut by 3 bases, the J end by 4 bases, with 16 bases between. The CDR3 consists of 16 residues. In DNA form, the CDR3 reads TGTGCCAGCAGCGCAAGGGGGTCCCCGGGCACCGGGGAGCTGTTTTTT. Translation: CASSARGSPGTGELFF.

The chain joins TRBV14 to TRBJ2-1; either TRBD1 or TRBD2 may fit D (6 bases each). From germline, CDR1 is SGHDN and CDR2 FVKESK. V lost 1 base, J lost 0 bases, and 10 bases lay in between. The CDR3 spans 16 residues. In DNA, the CDR3 is TGTGCCAGCAGCCAAGTGGGGGGCTACTCCTACAATGAGCAGTTCTTC. This translates into CASSQVGGYSYNEQFF.

This chain's CDR3 is CASSMLVLGKETQYF. DNA of the CDR3: TGTGCCAGTAGTATGCTGGTCCTAGGTAAAGAGACCCAGTACTTC. The chain employs TRBV19 and TRBJ2-5; D is uncertain. This CDR3 has 15 amino acids. Trimming took 3 bases from V and 3 from J, leaving 14 bases between them. The germline V gene encodes CDR1 LNHDA and CDR2 SQIVND (reference sequence). The whole variable domain, filled in from reference TRBV19 and TRBJ2-5, reads DGGITQSPKYLFRKEGQNVTLSCEQNLNHDAMYWYRQDPGQGLRLIYYSQIVNDFQKGDIAEGYSVSREKKESFPLTVTSAQKNPTAFYLCASSMLVLGKETQYFGPGTRLLVL.

The V and J genes are TRBV3-1 (or the pseudogene TRBV3-2) and TRBJ1-1; 8 bases map to TRBD1. V was clipped by 1 base and J by 6 bases; unmatched bases: 4. This CDR3 contains 14 residues. The germline gives CDR1 LGHDT, CDR2 YNNKEL (reference sequence). This CDR3 is CASSQGGRGPEAFF. As DNA, the CDR3 is TGTGCCAGCAGCCAAGGTGGCAGGGGGCCTGAAGCTTTCTTT.